Reported below is one TCR beta chain. What it binds is unknown. The sample belongs to a study of cytomegalovirus exposure and HLA in healthy donors. Turning to the study itself: A later analysis reported the same platform for the 110 or so validation repertoires and the 666 first-cohort repertoires. Study findings and constraints: TCR beta chains numbering approximately 150 were designated cytomegalovirus-associated. Rare TCR sequences dominated, though some public TCRs recurred in many donors.

The CDR3 is made up of 16 amino acids. The germline V gene has CDR1 LNHDA and CDR2 SQIVND (reference sequence). The V segment lost 3 bases and the J segment 2 bases; nucleotides outside the gene matches: 7. The donors were in the roughly 110-subject validation cohort, distinct from the approximately 610-subject first cohort. Profiling relied on immunoSEQ multiplex PCR, and the TCRdb table lists in-frame clones only, not all of them. The sample includes roughly 150,000 clones, 80% to 90% seen only once; the top ten take about 2.3%. The specimen sequenced was PBMCs. This TCR was sampled from a woman between 18 and 29 years old in good health and CMV-seronegative. This rearrangement joins TRBV19 to TRBJ2-1; 7 nucleotides line up with TRBD2. CDR3 residues: CASSISSSGTYNEQFF. The CDR3 DNA reads TGTGCCAGTAGTATTTCCTCCAGCGGGACCTACAATGAGCAGTTCTTC.